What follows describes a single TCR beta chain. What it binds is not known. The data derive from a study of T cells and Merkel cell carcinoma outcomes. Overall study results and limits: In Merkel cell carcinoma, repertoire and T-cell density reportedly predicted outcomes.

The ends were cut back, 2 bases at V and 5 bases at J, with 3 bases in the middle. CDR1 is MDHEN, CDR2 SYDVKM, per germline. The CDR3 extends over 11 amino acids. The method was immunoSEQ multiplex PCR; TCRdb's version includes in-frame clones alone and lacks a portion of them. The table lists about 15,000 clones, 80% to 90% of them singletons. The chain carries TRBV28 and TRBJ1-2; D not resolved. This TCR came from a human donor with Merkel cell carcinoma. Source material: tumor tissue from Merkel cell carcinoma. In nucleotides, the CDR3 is TGTGCCAGCAGTTTAATGTATGGCTACACCTTC. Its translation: CASSLMYGYTF.